This T cell receptor beta chain stems from a study of cytomegalovirus exposure and HLA in healthy donors. Study-level points and caveats: The classifier was said to identify cytomegalovirus status with high specificity and sensitivity. CMV serostatus was the sole immune exposure information available. Cytomegalovirus association was listed for 164 TCR beta chains. Later genetic work tied a missense DCLRE1C variant to beta-chain V and J trimming.

The CDR3 totals 14 residues. Germline V gene sequence: CDR1 MRHNA, CDR2 SNTAGT. V was pared by 3 bases and J by 7 bases, with 10 bases between. Only one count was recorded for this clone. Its matching antigen is unknown. The PCR made use of 60 Vbeta and 13 Jbeta primers. Measured with immunoSEQ multiplex PCR; TCRdb has only the in-frame clones, and not every one. Of 95,000 to 130,000 clones in the sample, around 74% were seen once. The sequence came from a woman aged 18-29 years in good health and CMV-seronegative. The chain carries TRBV6-4 and TRBJ1-6; D is unclear. Material: PBMCs. DNA of the CDR3: TGTGCCAGCAGTGAACATCGAGGGAATTCACCCCTCCACTTT. This sequence encodes CASSEHRGNSPLHF.